These 20 T cell receptor beta chains share one sample of origin, sequenced in a study of T cell repertoires in cytomegalovirus infection. Their specific antigens are unknown. TCRdb redid the calling of the reads with MiXCR, one entry per CDR3 protein. This sample has about 830,000 distinct CDR3 sequences, with about 31% found just once. Sample: cultured CD8+ T cells from PBMCs, taken from culture after CMV antigen stimulation. All receptors derive from a human donor in good health (CMV status not recorded). Some clones in this sample may be carry-over from other donors' samples.

This clonotype has a handful of counts. This rearrangement joins TRBV5-5 to TRBJ1-5; 9 positions match TRBD1. Germline V lookup: CDR1 SGHKS, CDR2 YYEKEE (reference sequence). The CDR3 has 14 residues. The V gene end was trimmed by 4 bases and the J gene end by 5 bases; junction bases not matched to a gene: 4. In nucleotides, the CDR3 is TGTGCCAGCAGCGGGGGGACAGGGTATCAGCCCCAGCATTTT. Translation: CASSGGTGYQPQHF.

This clonotype came up a few times. The chain links TRBV6-2 or TRBV6-3 to TRBJ1-2, with D unresolved. The CDR3 consists of 13 residues. CDR1 MNHEY and CDR2 SVGEGT come from the germline V gene. Trimming shortened V by 2 bases and J by 7 bases, and 11 bases separated the two germline ends. Here the CDR3 DNA reads TGTGCCAGCAGTTACGAGGGATGGTCTGGCTACACCTTC. Translation: CASSYEGWSGYTF.

As DNA, the CDR3 is TGTGCCACCAGCAGAGAAACAGGGGCGGCAGATACGCAGTATTTT. Its translation is CATSRETGAADTQYF. The V call is TRBV15, the J call TRBJ2-3, with 7 positions matching TRBD1. V shed 0 bases, J shed 4 bases, and the junction held 4 bases outside the gene matches. The CDR3 covers 15 residues. CDR1 is LNHNV and CDR2 is YYDKDF in the germline V gene (reference sequence).

Points on this clonotype: Sequence at one end of the junction differs from germline and may be a read error. V gene TRBV4-3 combines with J gene TRBJ1-1, with D possibly being TRBD1 (6 bases). CDR3 length: 16 amino acids. The germline V gene has CDR1 LGHNA and CDR2 YSLEER. DNA for the CDR3: TGCGCCAGCAGCCAAGATCCGGGGGCAGGAAGCACTGAAACTTTCTTT. Amino acids: CASSQDPGAGSTETFF.

J is TRBJ2-3 and V is TRBV7-9, with 8 bases lining up with TRBD2. The CDR3 contains 16 residues. V gave up 4 bases and J gave up 3 bases; unmatched junction bases: 9. Germline-derived CDR1 and CDR2 are SEHNR and FQNEAQ (reference sequence). The CDR3 loop reads CASSSPGGAKTDTQYF. The CDR3 nucleotides are TGTGCCAGCAGCTCCCCCGGGGGGGCCAAAACAGATACGCAGTATTTT.

With respect to this clonotype: Given a much more abundant clone one base away, this may be a read error. The chain employs TRBV7-8 and TRBJ1-1; D remains unclear. V was cut by 7 bases and J by 6 bases, with 15 bases left in between. CDR3 length: 13 amino acids. Germline V gene sequence: CDR1 SGHVS, CDR2 FQNEAQ. The CDR3 loop reads CASNKGPRPEAFF. The DNA of the CDR3 is TGTGCCAGCAACAAAGGACCTAGACCTGAAGCTTTCTTT.

This chain joins TRBV5-4 and TRBJ2-7, with TRBD2 identical over 8 bases. The germline V gene encodes CDR1 SGHNT and CDR2 YYREEE (reference sequence). The CDR3 is 15 amino acids. Trimming took 2 bases from V and 1 from J; bases not matched to a gene: 5. The CDR3 sequence: CASSFKREKSYEQYF. CDR3 nucleotide sequence: TGTGCCAGCAGCTTCAAGCGGGAGAAGTCCTACGAGCAGTACTTC.

Concerning this clonotype: This could be a read error, since a much larger clone is one nucleotide away. The chain carries TRBV7-6 and TRBJ2-7; TRBD2 matches at 12 bases. The CDR3 loop spans 19 amino acids. V trimming: 1 base; J trimming: 3 bases; junction bases outside the gene matches: 13. CDR1 is SGHVS and CDR2 is FNYEAQ in the germline V gene. The CDR3, as DNA: TGTGCCAGCAGCTTAGGCTGGGGCGGACTAGCGGGGATCATCTACGAGCAGTACTTC. It encodes CASSLGWGGLAGIIYEQYF.

Only one count was recorded for this clonotype. In this CDR3 the conserved last residue, phenylalanine or tryptophan, is missing, so a read error is likely. The chain couples TRBV11-3 to TRBJ2-7; D uncertain. With 5 bases removed from V and 4 bases from J, the gap between germline ends came to 9 bases. Germline V CDR1 and CDR2: SGHNT, YENEEA. The CDR3 loop spans 12 amino acids. DNA for the CDR3: TGTGCCAGCAGCCCCGACGGGTACGAGCAGTACTCC. This sequence encodes CASSPDGYEQYS.

V gene TRBV12-5 combines with J gene TRBJ1-1; the D gene is possibly TRBD1 (6 bases). Trimming removed 6 bases from V and 3 bases from J, with 17 bases in between. This CDR3 is built from 15 residues. Per the germline V gene, CDR1 is LGHNT and CDR2 is FRNRAP. The CDR3 DNA reads as TGTGCTAGTGGCTTTGGTCAGGGGCCCCACACTGAAGCTTTCTTT. Translated: CASGFGQGPHTEAFF.

This chain connects TRBV5-1 to TRBJ2-7, with 7 bases fitting TRBD2. Germline-derived CDR1 and CDR2 are SGHRS and YFSETQ. CDR3 length: 13 residues. Germline trimming cut 0 bases from V and 4 bases from J; bases unmatched to any gene: 1. The CDR3 bases are TGCGCCAGCAGCTTGGGGCGGGAGTACGAGCAGTACTTC. Its protein product is CASSLGREYEQYF.

In this sample, this clonotype turned up once. At one boundary the junction diverges from the germline segment, which might be a read error. This chain joins TRBV2 and TRBJ2-1; D is undetermined. The CDR3 consists of 16 residues. CDR1 and CDR2 from the germline V gene are SNHLY and FYNNEI. CDR3 residues: CVSRALLRYYYNEQFF. CDR3 nucleotide sequence: TGTGTCAGCAGAGCTCTTTTAAGATACTACTACAATGAGCAGTTCTTC.

This clonotype occurred once. At one of its ends the junction is not consistent with the germline gene, which may arise from a read error. This rearrangement joins TRBV15 to TRBJ2-1; a possible D gene is TRBD1 (5 bases). Germline V gene data show CDR1 as LNHNV and CDR2 as YYDKDF (reference sequence). CDR3 length: 15 residues. Here the CDR3 DNA reads TGTGCCACCAACAGAAAGGGGCCCTCCTACAATGAGCAGTTCTTC. Protein product: CATNRKGPSYNEQFF.

In this sample, this clonotype turned up a few times. The chain uses TRBV4-1 and TRBJ2-3; tentative D call: TRBD2 (6 bases). There are 17 residues in the CDR3. Trimming shortened V by 1 base and J by 2 bases, and 16 bases separated the two germline ends. Looked up from germline, CDR1 is MGHRA and CDR2 is YSYEKL. The CDR3 protein is CASSQVGGKMITDTQYF. In DNA form, the CDR3 reads TGCGCCAGCAGCCAAGTCGGCGGGAAAATGATCACAGATACGCAGTATTTT.

The chain combines TRBV7-8 with TRBJ1-4; TRBD1 matches at 7 bases. With 0 bases clipped from V and 3 bases from J, the junction kept 4 bases outside the gene matches. The germline gives CDR1 SGHVS, CDR2 FQNEAQ. The CDR3 runs 16 residues. This CDR3 reads CASSLAEGAANEKLFF. CDR3 DNA sequence: TGTGCCAGCAGCTTAGCGGAGGGGGCGGCTAATGAAAAACTGTTTTTT.

The chain couples TRBV6-2 or TRBV6-3 to TRBJ2-3; D assignment may be TRBD1 or TRBD2 (7 bases each). V was shortened by 7 bases and J by 3 bases, with 26 bases between the two germline ends. The CDR3 covers 18 residues. Germline V gene data show CDR1 as MNHEY and CDR2 as SVGEGT. CDR3 nucleotide sequence: TGTGCCAGCACCACGCTCTCTAGATGGGAGGGGGCTACAGATACGCAGTATTTT. Amino acid sequence: CASTTLSRWEGATDTQYF.

In this sample, this clonotype turned up a few times. V gene TRBV12-3 or TRBV12-4 combines with J gene TRBJ2-1; the match to TRBD2 covers 11 bases. This CDR3 region has 16 residues. The V and J ends lost 8 bases and 2 bases, in that order; junction bases with no gene match: 8. The CDR3 DNA reads as TGTGCCAGCTTTTCCGTTAGCGGGGGGGCCTACAATGAGCAGTTCTTC. Amino acids: CASFSVSGGAYNEQFF.

V is TRBV29-1 and J is TRBJ2-3; D is perhaps TRBD2 (5 bases). Trimming shortened V by 8 bases and J by 11 bases, and 26 bases separated the two germline ends. The CDR3 loop spans 14 amino acids. The germline V gene has CDR1 SQVTM and CDR2 ANQGSEA. In DNA, the CDR3 is TGCAGCACCCCCCAATACATCGAGGGCGAGATGCAGTATTTT. The encoded protein is CSTPQYIEGEMQYF.

This clonotype occurred many times. This chain uses TRBV12-3 or TRBV12-4 with TRBJ1-1, with 7 bases lining up with TRBD1. The V gene end was trimmed by 6 bases and the J gene end by 1 base; junction bases not matched to a gene: 8. CDR3 length: 15 amino acids. The CDR3 region has the DNA TGTGCCAGCAGCCTCAGGGGACAGACGAACACTGAAGCTTTCTTT. As protein: CASSLRGQTNTEAFF.

V usage is TRBV5-6 and J usage is TRBJ1-2; no clear D gene. The CDR3 loop spans 14 amino acids. V dropped 0 bases and J dropped 5 bases, with 11 bases sitting between them. CDR1 is SGHDT and CDR2 is YYEEEE in the germline V gene. The CDR3 region has the DNA TGTGCCAGCAGCTTGGAACAGAGAATGTATGGCTACACCTTC. Translation gives CASSLEQRMYGYTF.